The 13 T cell receptor beta chains below all came from one sample that was sequenced in a study of spatial heterogeneity in lung cancer. Whole-study findings and limits: Tracking of tumor mutation counts was seen in expanded intratumoral alpha and beta TCR counts.

TCRdb used MiXCR to reprocess the 5' RACE reads, holding one entry per CDR3 protein. The sample shows some 15,000 distinct CDR3 sequences, around 5% of them seen only once. Time point in this sample: sample taken at primary tumor resection. What these receptors recognize is not known. The starting material was lung tumor tissue, obtained at surgery. The receptors were sampled from a female donor with early-stage non-small cell lung cancer.

There are many counts of this clonotype. This beta chain came through as a stray read in a library set up for alpha chains, and its size says little. V and J are TRBV2 and TRBJ1-2; tentative D call: TRBD1 (5 bases). The CDR3 has 13 amino acids. Germline V gene lookup returns CDR1 SNHLY and CDR2 FYNNEI. V was trimmed by 6 bases and J by 4 bases, leaving 12 bases between them. In DNA, the CDR3 is TGTGCCAGCAGCGGGGACGGACTCTATGGCTACACCTTC. Translation: CASSGDGLYGYTF. The entire variable domain, with the rest obtained from reference TRBV2 and TRBJ1-2, is as follows: EPEVTQTPSHQVTQMGQEVILRCVPISNHLYFYWYRQILGQKVEFLVSFYNNEISEKSEIFDDQFSVERPDGSNFTLKIRSTKLEDSAMYFCASSGDGLYGYTFGSGTRLTVV.

This clonotype was picked up many times. This beta chain is a stray read from a library made for alpha chains; its abundance is not meaningful. This chain joins TRBV27 and TRBJ1-2, with 7 bases identical to TRBD1. Germline assignment: CDR1 MNHEY and CDR2 SMNVEV (reference sequence). The CDR3 has 16 amino acids. Losses at the gene ends were 2 bases for V and 5 bases for J; bases not matched to a gene: 11. CDR3 amino acids: CASSLKGAAFGYGYTF. The CDR3, as DNA: TGTGCCAGCAGTTTAAAGGGGGCGGCGTTCGGGTATGGCTACACCTTC.

This clonotype has ten or more counts. A library made for alpha chains picked up this beta chain off target, so its size means little. The chain joins TRBV7-9 to TRBJ1-2; D is perhaps TRBD1 (5 bases). Germline V gene sequence: CDR1 SEHNR, CDR2 FQNEAQ (reference sequence). This CDR3 comprises 15 residues. Trimming left V 2 bases short and J 1 base short, with 11 bases between. CDR3: CASSLSGQGNYGYTF. CDR3 bases: TGTGCCAGCAGCTTAAGCGGGCAGGGTAACTATGGCTACACCTTC.

This clonotype was counted ten times or more. This beta chain is off target for a library built for alpha chains, so its abundance means little. The chain has TRBV12-3 or TRBV12-4 and TRBJ2-3; 10 bases fit TRBD1. This CDR3 has 16 residues. Trimming took 4 bases from V and 2 from J; bases not matched to a gene: 6. CDR3 in amino acids: CASSWGTGVTTDTQYF. In nucleotides, the CDR3 is TGTGCCAGCAGTTGGGGGACAGGGGTTACCACAGATACGCAGTATTTT.

This clonotype was observed at least ten times. This beta chain is off target for a library built for alpha chains, so its abundance means little. The chain links TRBV6-2 or TRBV6-3 to TRBJ1-5, with 10 nucleotides matching TRBD1. This CDR3 spans 18 amino acids. The ends lost 6 bases at V and 1 base at J; junction bases unmatched: 12. Germline-derived CDR1 and CDR2 are MNHEY and SVGEGT. Here the CDR3 DNA reads TGTGCCAGCAGCAAAGCGACAGGGGGCGCCTCCAGCAATCAGCCCCAGCATTTT. It yields the protein CASSKATGGASSNQPQHF.

This clonotype was seen repeatedly, ten times or more. In a library made to pick up alpha chains, this beta chain is a stray read with a size that means little. The V and J genes are TRBV20-1 and TRBJ2-7, with D possibly matching TRBD2 (6 bases). V was trimmed by 6 bases and J by 1 base, leaving 16 bases between them. There are 14 residues in the CDR3. Germline-derived CDR1 and CDR2 are DFQATT and SNEGSKA (reference sequence). CDR3 loop: CSAVSRGASYEQYF. DNA for the CDR3: TGCAGTGCCGTGTCCCGCGGGGCATCCTACGAGCAGTACTTC.

This clonotype was counted ten times or more. This beta chain was picked up by a library intended for alpha chains and is off target, so its count carries little meaning. The chain couples TRBV30 to TRBJ2-7; no clear D. From germline, CDR1 is GTSNPN and CDR2 SVGIG (reference sequence). CDR3 size: 11 residues. Trimming took 2 bases from V and 2 from J, leaving 4 bases between them. The CDR3 DNA follows: TGTGCCTGGAGTTTAACCTACGAGCAGTACTTC. Protein: CAWSLTYEQYF.

This clonotype has a count of ten or more. Since it is a stray read in a library aimed at alpha chains, this beta chain has a size that is not meaningful. The chain recombines TRBV12-3 or TRBV12-4 with TRBJ2-5, with D unresolved. Trimming stripped 3 bases from V and 7 bases from J, with 9 bases between. The CDR3 runs to 12 residues. The CDR3 region is CASSLPRRTQYF. The CDR3 DNA sequence: TGTGCCAGCAGTTTGCCGAGGAGGACCCAGTACTTC.

This clonotype was counted between two and nine times. This beta chain is a stray read from a library made for alpha chains; its abundance is not meaningful. This chain joins TRBV28 and TRBJ2-1, with TRBD2 matching over 7 bases. The V and J ends lost 6 bases and 2 bases, in that order; junction bases with no gene match: 13. The CDR3 extends over 17 amino acids. CDR1 is MDHEN and CDR2 is SYDVKM in the germline V gene. CDR3 nucleotides: TGTGCCAGCAGATTCGAGGCCGTGACTAGCCCCTACAATGAGCAGTTCTTC. Translation: CASRFEAVTSPYNEQFF.

About this clonotype itself: This beta chain turned up in a library designed for alpha chains; as an off-target read, its abundance says little. The chain carries TRBV20-1 and TRBJ2-7; either TRBD1 or TRBD2 may fit D (5 bases each). CDR3 length: 13 amino acids. The ends were cut back, 3 bases at V and 3 bases at J, with 12 bases in the middle. Germline CDR1 reads DFQATT; CDR2 reads SNEGSKA (reference sequence). CDR3 nucleotides: TGCAGTGCTAGGTCCCCGAGGGGCTACGAGCAGTACTTC. It specifies CSARSPRGYEQYF.

At least ten counts were recorded for this clonotype. As an off-target read in a library built for alpha chains, this beta chain has a frequency of little significance. V gene TRBV9 combines with J gene TRBJ1-1; D is unclear. This CDR3 is built from 13 residues. Per germline, CDR1 SGDLS and CDR2 YYNGEE. The V gene lost 4 bases and the J gene lost 7 bases, with 14 bases spanning the gap. CDR3 sequence: CASSPEGRFEAFF. CDR3 nucleotide sequence: TGTGCCAGCAGCCCGGAAGGACGGTTTGAAGCTTTCTTT.

This clonotype was detected only a few times. This beta chain is an off-target read within a library intended for alpha chains, so its frequency means little. The chain carries TRBV3-1 and TRBJ2-3; 9 bases are a match to TRBD2. CDR1 and CDR2 from the germline V gene are LGHDT and YNNKEL (reference sequence). Unmatched junction bases numbered 7, after V lost 2 bases and J lost 4 bases. The CDR3 covers 16 residues. The CDR3 nucleotides are TGTGCCAGCAGCCAAAGGGCGGGGGGGCCCGCAGATACGCAGTATTTT. Amino acid sequence: CASSQRAGGPADTQYF.

This clonotype was seen ten or more times. This beta chain represents an off-target read in a library built for alpha chains; its size is of limited meaning. The J gene is TRBJ1-3, the V gene TRBV28; 8 positions match TRBD1. Per the germline V gene, CDR1 is MDHEN and CDR2 is SYDVKM. The CDR3 runs to 14 residues. Trimming took 5 bases from V and 2 from J; bases not matched to a gene: 2. The CDR3 coding sequence is TGTGCCAGCAGTCGGACAGGGACTGGAAACACCATATATTTT. Its translation: CASSRTGTGNTIYF.